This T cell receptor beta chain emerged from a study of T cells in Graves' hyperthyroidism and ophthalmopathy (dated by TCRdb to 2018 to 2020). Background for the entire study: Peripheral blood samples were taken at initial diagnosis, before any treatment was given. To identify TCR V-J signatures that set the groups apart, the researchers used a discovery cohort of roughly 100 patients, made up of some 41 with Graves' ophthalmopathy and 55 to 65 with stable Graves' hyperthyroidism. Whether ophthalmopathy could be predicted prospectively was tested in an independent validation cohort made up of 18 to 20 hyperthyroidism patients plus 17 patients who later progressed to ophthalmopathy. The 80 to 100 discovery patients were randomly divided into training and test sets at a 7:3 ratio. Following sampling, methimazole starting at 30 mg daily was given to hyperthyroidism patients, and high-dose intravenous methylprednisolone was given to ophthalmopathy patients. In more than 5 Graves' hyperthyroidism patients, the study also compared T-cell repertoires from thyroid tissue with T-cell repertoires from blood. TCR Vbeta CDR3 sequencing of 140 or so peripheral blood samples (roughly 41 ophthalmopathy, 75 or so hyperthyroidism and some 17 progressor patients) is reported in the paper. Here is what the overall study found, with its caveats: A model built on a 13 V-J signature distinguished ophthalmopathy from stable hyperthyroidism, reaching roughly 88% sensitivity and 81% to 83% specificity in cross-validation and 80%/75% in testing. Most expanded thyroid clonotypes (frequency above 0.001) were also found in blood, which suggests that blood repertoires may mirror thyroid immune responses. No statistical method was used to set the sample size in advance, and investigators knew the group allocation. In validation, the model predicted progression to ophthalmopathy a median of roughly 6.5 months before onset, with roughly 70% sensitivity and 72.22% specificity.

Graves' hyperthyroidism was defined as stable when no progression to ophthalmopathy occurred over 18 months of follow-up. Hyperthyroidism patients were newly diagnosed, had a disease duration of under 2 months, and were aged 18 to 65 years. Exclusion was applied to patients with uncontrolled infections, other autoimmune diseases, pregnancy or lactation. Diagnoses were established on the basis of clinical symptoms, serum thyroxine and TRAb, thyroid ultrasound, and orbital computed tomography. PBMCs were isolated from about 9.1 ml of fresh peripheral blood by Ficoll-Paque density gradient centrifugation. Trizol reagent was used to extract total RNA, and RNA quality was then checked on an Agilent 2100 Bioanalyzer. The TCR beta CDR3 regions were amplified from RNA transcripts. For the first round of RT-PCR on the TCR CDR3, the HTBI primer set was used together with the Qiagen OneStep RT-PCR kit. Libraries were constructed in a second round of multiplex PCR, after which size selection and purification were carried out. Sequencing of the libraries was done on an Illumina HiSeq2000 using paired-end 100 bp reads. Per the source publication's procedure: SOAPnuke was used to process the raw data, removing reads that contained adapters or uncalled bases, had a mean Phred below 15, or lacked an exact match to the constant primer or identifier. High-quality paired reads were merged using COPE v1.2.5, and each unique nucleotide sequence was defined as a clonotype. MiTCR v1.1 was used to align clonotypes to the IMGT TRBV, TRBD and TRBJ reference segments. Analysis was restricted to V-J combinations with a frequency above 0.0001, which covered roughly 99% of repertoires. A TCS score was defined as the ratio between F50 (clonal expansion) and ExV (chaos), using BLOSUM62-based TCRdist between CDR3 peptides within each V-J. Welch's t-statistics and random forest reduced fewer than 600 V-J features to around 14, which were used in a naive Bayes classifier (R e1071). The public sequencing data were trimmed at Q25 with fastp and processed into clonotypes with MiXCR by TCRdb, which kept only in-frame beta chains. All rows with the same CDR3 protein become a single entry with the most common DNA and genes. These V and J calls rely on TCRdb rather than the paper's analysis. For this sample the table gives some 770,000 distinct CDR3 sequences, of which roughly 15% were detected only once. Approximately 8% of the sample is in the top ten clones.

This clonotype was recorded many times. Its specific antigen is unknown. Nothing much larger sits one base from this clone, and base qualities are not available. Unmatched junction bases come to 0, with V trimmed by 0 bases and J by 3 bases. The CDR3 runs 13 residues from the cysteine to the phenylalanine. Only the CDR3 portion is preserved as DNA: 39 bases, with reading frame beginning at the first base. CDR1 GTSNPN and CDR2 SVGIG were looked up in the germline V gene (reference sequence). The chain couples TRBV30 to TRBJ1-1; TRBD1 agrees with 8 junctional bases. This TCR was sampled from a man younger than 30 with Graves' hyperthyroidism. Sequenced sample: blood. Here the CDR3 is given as CAWSVQGDTEAFF. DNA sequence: TGTGCCTGGAGTGTACAGGGGGACACTGAAGCTTTCTTT.